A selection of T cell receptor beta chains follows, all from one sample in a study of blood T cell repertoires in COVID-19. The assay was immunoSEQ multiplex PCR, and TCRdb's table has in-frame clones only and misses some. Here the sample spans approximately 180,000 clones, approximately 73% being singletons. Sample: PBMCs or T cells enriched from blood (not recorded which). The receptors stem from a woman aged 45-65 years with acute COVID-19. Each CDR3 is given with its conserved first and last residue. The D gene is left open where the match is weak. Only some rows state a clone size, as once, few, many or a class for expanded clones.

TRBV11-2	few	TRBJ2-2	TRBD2	TGTGCCAGCAGCTTAGTGGAACTAGCGGGGGGGTTCACCGGGGAGCTGTTTTTT	CASSLVELAGGFTGELFF
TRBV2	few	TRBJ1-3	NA	TGTGCCAGCAGTGACGCGACTGCGAACTCTGGAAACACCATATATTTT	CASSDATANSGNTIYF
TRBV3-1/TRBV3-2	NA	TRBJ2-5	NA	TGTGCCAGCACCCGGGACTTTCAAGAGACCCAGTACTTC	CASTRDFQETQYF
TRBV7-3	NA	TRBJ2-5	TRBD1	TGTGCCAGCAGCTTACAGGGGGCCCAAGAGACCCAGTACTTC	CASSLQGAQETQYF
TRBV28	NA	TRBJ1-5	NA	TGTGCCAGCAGTGCAGGGTTTAGCAATCAGCCCCAGCATTTT	CASSAGFSNQPQHF
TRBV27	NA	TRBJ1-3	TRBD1	TGTGCCAGCAGAGAGGGGGCGGGCCCTACTGGAAACACCATATATTTT	CASREGAGPTGNTIYF
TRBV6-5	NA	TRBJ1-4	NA	TGTGCCAGCAGTTACAAGCAGGGGCAAGGAGAAAAACTGTTTTTT	CASSYKQGQGEKLFF
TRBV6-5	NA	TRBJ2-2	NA	TGTGCCAGCAGGTTGGGAACACAGGGAACCGGGGAGCTGTTTTTT	CASRLGTQGTGELFF
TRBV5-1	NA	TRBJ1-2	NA	TGCGCCAGCAGCTTGGACACAGATTATGGCTACACCTTC	CASSLDTDYGYTF
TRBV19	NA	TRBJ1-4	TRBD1	TGTGCCAGTAGTAGACCCGGACAGGCTTCGGAAAAACTGTTTTTT	CASSRPGQASEKLFF
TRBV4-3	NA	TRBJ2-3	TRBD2	TGCGCCAGCAGCCGCGGGACTAGCGGGGGGGCTAGCACAGATACGCAGTATTTT	CASSRGTSGGASTDTQYF
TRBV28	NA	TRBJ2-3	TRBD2	TGTGCCAGCAGTTTAGGATTAGCGGGGGGAGTTACGCAGTATTTT	CASSLGLAGGVTQYF
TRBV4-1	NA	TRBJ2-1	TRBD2	TGCGCCAGCAGGCCTAGCGGGGGGGCATCTGGTGAGCAGTTCTTC	CASRPSGGASGEQFF
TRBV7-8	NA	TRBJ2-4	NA	TGTGCCAGCAGCTTAGGGGGCGCAGGAAACATTCAGTACTTC	CASSLGGAGNIQYF
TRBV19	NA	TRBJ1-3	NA	TGTGCCAGTAGTAATGGGTACTACTCTGGAAACACCATATATTTT	CASSNGYYSGNTIYF
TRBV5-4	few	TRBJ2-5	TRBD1	TGTGCCAGCAGCTGGGGACAGGATACCCGAGAGACCCAGTACTTC	CASSWGQDTRETQYF
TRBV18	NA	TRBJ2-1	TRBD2	TGTGCCAGCTCAAATAGCGGGGGACCGTACAATGAGCAGTTCTTC	CASSNSGGPYNEQFF
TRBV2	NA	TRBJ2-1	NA	TGTGCCAGCAGTGTTGGAGTCAACAATGAGCAGTTCTTC	CASSVGVNNEQFF
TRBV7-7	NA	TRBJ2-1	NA	TGTGCCAGCAGCTTAGGCAGGATCAATGAGCAGTTCTTC	CASSLGRINEQFF
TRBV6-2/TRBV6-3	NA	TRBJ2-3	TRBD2	TGTGCCAGCAGTTTTGTTAGCGGGGGGACTTCAGATACGCAGTATTTT	CASSFVSGGTSDTQYF
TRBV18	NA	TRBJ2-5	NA	TGTGCCAGCTCACCACCGTTACAGGCCCAAGAGACCCAGTACTTC	CASSPPLQAQETQYF
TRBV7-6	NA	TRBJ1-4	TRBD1	TGTGCCAGCAGCCCCCACACCGGGGGACAGTCAAGGGAAAAACTGTTTTTT	CASSPHTGGQSREKLFF
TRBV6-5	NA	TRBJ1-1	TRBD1	TGTGCCAGCAGTACCCGACAGGGGTTGAACACTGAAGCTTTCTTT	CASSTRQGLNTEAFF
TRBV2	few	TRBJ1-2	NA	TGTGCCAGCAGTACAGGGAACTATGGCTACACCTTC	CASSTGNYGYTF
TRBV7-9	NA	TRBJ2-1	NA	TGTGCCAGCAGCTCCCAGTCGGGAAAGAGCTCCTACAATGAGCAGTTCTTC	CASSSQSGKSSYNEQFF
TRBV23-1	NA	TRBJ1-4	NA	TGCGCCAGCGGTAGAGACAGAGAGAATGAAAAACTGTTTTTT	CASGRDRENEKLFF
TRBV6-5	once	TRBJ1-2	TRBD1	TGTGCCAGCAGTCCCCGCCCGACAGGGGATGGCGGCTACACCTTC	CASSPRPTGDGGYTF
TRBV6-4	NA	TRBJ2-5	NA	TGTGCCAGCAGCCCGGGATGGGGGCGAAGCCAAGAGACCCAGTACTTC	CASSPGWGRSQETQYF
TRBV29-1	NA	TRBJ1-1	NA	TGCAGCGTGGGGGGTGACGCGGCGAACACTGAAGCTTTCTTT	CSVGGDAANTEAFF
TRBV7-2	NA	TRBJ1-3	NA	TGTGCCAGCAGACTCACAGGTTCTGGAAACACCATATATTTT	CASRLTGSGNTIYF
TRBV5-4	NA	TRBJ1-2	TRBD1	TGTGCCAGCATACCCGACAGGGGATACTATGGCTACACCTTC	CASIPDRGYYGYTF
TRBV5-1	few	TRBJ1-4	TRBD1	TGCGCCAGCAGCCAAGGACAGGGGGGAGGTGAAAAACTGTTTTTT	CASSQGQGGGEKLFF
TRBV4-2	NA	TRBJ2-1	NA	TGTGCCAGCAGCCAAGGTCAGGGTGGAATATATGAGCAGTTCTTC	CASSQGQGGIYEQFF
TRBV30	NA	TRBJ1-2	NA	TGTGCCTGGAATGGGGCCCACGGGTATGGCTACACCTTC	CAWNGAHGYGYTF
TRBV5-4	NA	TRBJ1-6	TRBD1	TGTGCCAGCAGCTACAAACAGGGGGCGAGTTCACCCCTCCACTTT	CASSYKQGASSPLHF
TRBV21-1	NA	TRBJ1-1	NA	TGTGCCAGCAGTAAGACCGGGACAGACCACAACACTGAAGCTTTCTTT	CASSKTGTDHNTEAFF
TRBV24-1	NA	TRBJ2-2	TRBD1	TGTGCCACCAGTGAAACGGACAGGGCGTCAGGGGAGCTGTTTTTT	CATSETDRASGELFF
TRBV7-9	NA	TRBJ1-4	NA	TGTGCCAGCAGCTACCGCCTCGCAGGCCGCTCTGCAACTAATGAAAAACTGTTTTTT	CASSYRLAGRSATNEKLFF
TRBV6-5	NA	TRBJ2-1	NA	TGTGCCAGCAGACAGCTGAGCTCCTACAATGAGCAGTTCTTC	CASRQLSSYNEQFF
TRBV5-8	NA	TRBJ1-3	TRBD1	TGTGCCAGCAGCTCGAGGGACAGAAGAAACACCATATATTTT	CASSSRDRRNTIYF